This record looks at one T cell receptor (beta chain) sequence and its context. The sample comes from a study of blood T cell repertoires in COVID-19. For the study at large: Italy, Spain and the United States were the sources of the convalescent and acute COVID-19 samples. The analysed material was cDNA or gDNA that came from T cells, B-cell-depleted T cells, or PBMCs.

This CDR3 spans 18 amino acids. CDR1 is SGHVS, CDR2 FQNEAQ, per germline. Trimming left V 5 bases short and J 5 bases short, with 27 bases between. Original processing methods: Estimation of nucleated cell counts was performed using reference gene primer amplification. Clones were sequenced by immunoSEQ multiplex PCR, and TCRdb holds only the in-frame ones, with some missing. For V, J and clone size, that table is used; D and trimming come from the DNA. The sample has under 200,000 clones; 75% to 90% are singletons. The source is a woman aged 60-75 years with acute or convalescent COVID-19. The sample comprised peripheral blood. J is TRBJ1-1 and V is TRBV7-8; no clear D gene. The CDR3 region has the DNA TGTGCCAGCAGCCCCTTTTCCCCCGGCGGATACTCGCGGACTGAAGCTTTCTTT. It specifies CASSPFSPGGYSRTEAFF. Together with reference TRBV7-8 and TRBJ1-1, the CDR3 gives the full variable domain: GAGVSQSPRYKVAKRGQDVALRCDPISGHVSLFWYQQALGQGPEFLTYFQNEAQLDKSGLPSDRFFAERPEGSVSTLKIQRTQQEDSAVYLCASSPFSPGGYSRTEAFFGQGTRLTVV.